Sequencing of this T cell receptor (beta chain) was carried out in a study of T cells after yellow fever vaccination. Findings of the study overall: Detected again after the booster were most primary-vaccination clones, at 95% to 98% CD4 and 88% CD8.

This CDR3 is 14 amino acids long. Per germline, CDR1 DFQATT and CDR2 SNEGSKA (reference sequence). V shed 3 bases, J shed 2 bases, and the junction held 7 bases outside the gene matches. This clonotype has ten or more counts. The antigen is not known. They built TCR cDNA with 5'RACE template switching, a step that put in a universal primer site and UMIs. TCRdb re-called the 5' RACE reads through MiXCR, storing one row per CDR3 protein. The sample lists over 130,000 distinct CDR3 sequences, 7.7% occurring once. Source: CD4+ T cells sorted from PBMCs, taken 5 days after the yellow fever booster vaccination. This clonotype was sampled from a man aged 25 to 45 who received the YFV17D yellow fever vaccine. The chain couples TRBV20-1 to TRBJ2-7, with 7 bases identical to TRBD2. The CDR3 sequence is CSARRWEGPYEQYF. The CDR3 region has the DNA TGCAGTGCTAGGCGGTGGGAGGGCCCCTACGAGCAGTACTTC.